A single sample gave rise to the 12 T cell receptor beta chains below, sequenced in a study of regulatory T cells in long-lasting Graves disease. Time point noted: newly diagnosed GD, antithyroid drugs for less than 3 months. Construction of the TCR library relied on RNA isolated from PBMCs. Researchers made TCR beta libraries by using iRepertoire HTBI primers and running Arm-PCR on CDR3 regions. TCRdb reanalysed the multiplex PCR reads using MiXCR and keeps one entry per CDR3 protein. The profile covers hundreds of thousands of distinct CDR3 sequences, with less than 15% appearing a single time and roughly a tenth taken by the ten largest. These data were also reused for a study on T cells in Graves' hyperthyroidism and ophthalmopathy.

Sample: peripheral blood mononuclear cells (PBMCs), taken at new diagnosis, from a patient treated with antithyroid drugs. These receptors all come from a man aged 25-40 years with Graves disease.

The CDR3 region is CASSLGTVQIGNTEAFF. DNA for the CDR3: TGCGCCAGCAGCCTAGGGACAGTCCAGATTGGGAACACTGAAGCTTTCTTT. The rearrangement joins TRBV5-1 to TRBJ1-1; 7 bases fit TRBD1. Germline-derived CDR1 and CDR2 are SGHRS and YFSETQ. The CDR3 loop spans 17 amino acids. The V and J ends lost 4 bases and 1 base, in that order; junction bases with no gene match: 13.

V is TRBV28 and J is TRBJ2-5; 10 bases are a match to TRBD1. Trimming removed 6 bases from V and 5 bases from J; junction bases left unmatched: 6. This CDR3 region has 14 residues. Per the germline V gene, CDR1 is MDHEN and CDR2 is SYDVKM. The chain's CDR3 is CASSYGQGGETQYF. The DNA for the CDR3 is TGTGCCAGCAGCTACGGACAGGGGGGGGAGACCCAGTACTTC.

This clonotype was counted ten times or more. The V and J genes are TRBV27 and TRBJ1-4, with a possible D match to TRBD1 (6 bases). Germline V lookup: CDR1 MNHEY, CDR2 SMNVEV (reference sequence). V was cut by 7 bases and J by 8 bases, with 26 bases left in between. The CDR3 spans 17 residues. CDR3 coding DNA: TGTGCCAGCAAGTCCGGGGGCTGGGAGAAGGGAGGGGAAAAACTGTTTTTT. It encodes CASKSGGWEKGGEKLFF. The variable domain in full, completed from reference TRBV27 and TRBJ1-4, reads EAQVTQNPRYLITVTGKKLTVTCSQNMNHEYMSWYRQDPGLGLRQIYYSMNVEVTDKGDVPEGYKVSRKEKRNFPLILESPSPNQTSLYFCASKSGGWEKGGEKLFFGSGTQLSVL.

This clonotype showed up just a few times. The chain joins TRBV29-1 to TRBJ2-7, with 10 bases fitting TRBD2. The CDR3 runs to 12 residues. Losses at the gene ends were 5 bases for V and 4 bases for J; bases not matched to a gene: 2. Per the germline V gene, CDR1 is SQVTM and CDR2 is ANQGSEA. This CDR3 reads CSVSSGRYEQYF. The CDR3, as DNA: TGCAGCGTTAGTAGCGGGAGGTACGAGCAGTACTTC.

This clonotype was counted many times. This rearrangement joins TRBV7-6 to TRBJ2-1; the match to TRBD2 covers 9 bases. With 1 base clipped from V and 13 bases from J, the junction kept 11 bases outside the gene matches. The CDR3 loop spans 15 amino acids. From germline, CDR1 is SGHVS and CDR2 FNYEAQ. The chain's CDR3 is CASSLERVFSGRQFF. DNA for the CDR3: TGTGCCAGCAGCTTAGAGCGGGTCTTTAGCGGGAGACAGTTCTTC. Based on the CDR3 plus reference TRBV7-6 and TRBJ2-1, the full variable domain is GAGVSQSPRYKVTKRGQDVALRCDPISGHVSLYWYRQALGQGPEFLTYFNYEAQQDKSGLPNDRFSAERPEGSISTLTIQRTEQRDSAMYRCASSLERVFSGRQFFGPGTRLTVL.

The CDR3 is CASSQDVVDHEQFF. CDR3 nucleotides: TGTGCCAGCAGCCAAGATGTGGTAGACCATGAGCAGTTCTTC. The chain uses TRBV14 and TRBJ2-1; D unclear. V dropped 0 bases and J dropped 8 bases, with 11 bases sitting between them. The CDR3 covers 14 residues. The germline V gene encodes CDR1 SGHDN and CDR2 FVKESK.

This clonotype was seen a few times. CDR3: CASSVGADEQYF. CDR3 nucleotides: TGTGCCAGCAGCGTGGGGGCGGACGAGCAGTACTTC. The chain carries TRBV7-9 and TRBJ2-7, with D tentatively TRBD1 (6 bases). CDR3 length equals 12 residues. CDR1 SEHNR and CDR2 FQNEAQ come from the germline V gene (reference sequence). V gave up 5 bases and J gave up 5 bases, with 10 bases separating them.

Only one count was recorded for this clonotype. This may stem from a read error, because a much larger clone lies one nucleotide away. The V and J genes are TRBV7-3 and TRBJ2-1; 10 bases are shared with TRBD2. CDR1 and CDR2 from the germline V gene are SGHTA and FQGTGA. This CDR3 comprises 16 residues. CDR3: CASSERLAGADNELFF. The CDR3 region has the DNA TGTGCCAGCAGTGAACGCCTAGCGGGAGCGGACAATGAGCTGTTCTTC.

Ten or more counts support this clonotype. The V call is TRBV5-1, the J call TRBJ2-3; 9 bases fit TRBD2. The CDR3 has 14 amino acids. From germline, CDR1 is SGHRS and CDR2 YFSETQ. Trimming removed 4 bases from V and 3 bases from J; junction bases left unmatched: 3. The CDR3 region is CASSPSGTTDTQYF. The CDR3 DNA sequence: TGCGCCAGCAGCCCTAGCGGGACTACAGATACGCAGTATTTT.

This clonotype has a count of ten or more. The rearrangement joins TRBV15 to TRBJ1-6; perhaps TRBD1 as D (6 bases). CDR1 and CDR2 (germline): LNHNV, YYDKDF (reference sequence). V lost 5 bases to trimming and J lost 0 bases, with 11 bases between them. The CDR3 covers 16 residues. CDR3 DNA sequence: TGTGCCACCAGCGGACAGTCGAGCTCCTATAATTCACCCCTCCACTTT. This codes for CATSGQSSSYNSPLHF.

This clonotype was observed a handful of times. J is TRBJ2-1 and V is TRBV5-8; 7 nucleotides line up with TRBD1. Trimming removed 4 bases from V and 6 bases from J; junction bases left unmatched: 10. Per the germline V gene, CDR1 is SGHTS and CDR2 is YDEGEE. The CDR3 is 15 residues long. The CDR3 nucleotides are TGTGCCAGCAGCCATGGGACAGACAGAGGCAATGAGCAGTTCTTC. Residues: CASSHGTDRGNEQFF. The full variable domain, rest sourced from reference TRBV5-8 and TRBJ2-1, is EAGVTQSPTHLIKTRGQQATLRCSPISGHTSVYWYQQALGLGLQFLLWYDEGEERNRGNFPPRFSGRQFPNYSSELNVNALELEDSALYLCASSHGTDRGNEQFFGPGTRLTVL.

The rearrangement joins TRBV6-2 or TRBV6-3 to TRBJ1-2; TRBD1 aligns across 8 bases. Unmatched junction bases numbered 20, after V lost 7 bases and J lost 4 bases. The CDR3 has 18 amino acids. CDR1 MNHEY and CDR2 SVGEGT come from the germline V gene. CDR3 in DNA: TGTGCCAGCAACCTCGAGGAGGCAGGGGGCATTGTATCCTATGGCTACACCTTC. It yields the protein CASNLEEAGGIVSYGYTF.